Listed here are 10 T cell receptor beta chains from one sample, sequenced in a study of cytomegalovirus exposure and HLA in healthy donors (TCRdb year 2017). The protocol used for the library was the immunoSEQ multiplex PCR assay. A mixture of 60 forward primers for TCR Vbeta segments and 13 reverse primers for TCR Jbeta segments was used in the multiplex PCR. TCRdb stores this immuneACCESS table with in-frame sequences only. Part of the clones is absent; in the studies checked, under half of the shortfall reflects unresolved V genes, and no reason is known for the rest. This sample holds over 150,000 clones; more than 70% were observed only once. The ten largest clones add up to more than 4.5% of the sample. Sequenced input: PBMCs. The receptor source for this set is a man aged 30 to 39 in good health and CMV-seropositive.

This chain links TRBV10-2 with TRBJ2-7, with 9 bases identical to TRBD1. Per the germline V gene, CDR1 is WSHSY and CDR2 is SAAADI. The CDR3 length is 16 residues. V dropped 3 bases and J dropped 2; count of bases not matched to a gene: 8. The CDR3 coding sequence is TGCGCCAGCAGTGACTTGGGACAGGGCATCACCTACGAGCAGTACTTC. As protein: CASSDLGQGITYEQYF.

J is TRBJ1-2 and V is TRBV15; 9 bases line up with TRBD1. The CDR3 runs 15 residues. V shed 4 bases, J shed 4 bases, and the junction held 7 bases outside the gene matches. CDR1 is LNHNV, CDR2 YYDKDF, per germline (reference sequence). CDR3 loop: CATSNTGTGPYGYTF. CDR3 coding DNA: TGTGCCACCAGCAATACCGGGACAGGGCCCTATGGCTACACCTTC.

The rearrangement joins TRBV5-1 to TRBJ2-2; 7 nucleotides agree with TRBD2. In germline, CDR1 is SGHRS, CDR2 YFSETQ. The length of the CDR3 is 15 residues. The V segment lost 7 bases and the J segment 3 bases; nucleotides outside the gene matches: 9. DNA of the CDR3: TGCGCCAGCGGGTGGACTAGGGTAGACACCGGGGAGCTGTTTTTT. Its translation: CASGWTRVDTGELFF.

This clone came up a few times. The chain has TRBV6-5 and TRBJ1-1; 7 nucleotides match TRBD1. The J segment lost 1 base and the V segment lost 5 bases, leaving 7 bases of the junction unmatched. This CDR3 spans 15 amino acids. Germline V gene data show CDR1 as MNHEY and CDR2 as SVGAGI. The CDR3 spells CASSRRQGENTEAFF. As DNA, the CDR3 is TGTGCCAGCAGTAGAAGACAGGGAGAGAACACTGAAGCTTTCTTT.

V gene TRBV6-4 combines with J gene TRBJ2-1; TRBD2 aligns across 10 bases. The CDR3 has 14 amino acids. Trimming removed 9 bases from V and 2 bases from J; junction bases left unmatched: 4. Germline V gene lookup returns CDR1 MRHNA and CDR2 SNTAGT. The CDR3 loop is CASSGTSAYNEQFF. The DNA of the CDR3 is TGTGCCAGTTCCGGGACTAGCGCCTACAATGAGCAGTTCTTC.

In this sample, this clone turned up a few times. This chain uses TRBV9 with TRBJ2-3; perhaps TRBD2 as D (6 bases). The CDR3 extends over 15 amino acids. Trimming took off 0 bases at V and 1 base at J, with 9 bases between the two ends. Per the germline V gene, CDR1 is SGDLS and CDR2 is YYNGEE. The CDR3 DNA reads as TGTGCCAGCAGCGTAGTCGGGAGAGGCACAGATACGCAGTATTTT. Its translation: CASSVVGRGTDTQYF.

The CDR3 DNA reads as TGTGCCAGCAGTGCAACAGGGGCTGGCTATGGCTACACCTTC. Translating it yields CASSATGAGYGYTF. The V gene is TRBV7-2, the J gene TRBJ1-2; the match to TRBD1 covers 7 bases. The CDR3 loop spans 14 amino acids. Germline V lookup: CDR1 SGHTA, CDR2 FQGNSA. V was clipped by 6 bases and J by 4 bases; unmatched bases: 8.

The rearrangement uses TRBV10-3 and TRBJ2-3; D is ambiguous. The CDR3 spans 14 residues. The germline gives CDR1 ENHRY, CDR2 SYGVKD. Trimming cost V 3 bases and J 2 bases, with 9 bases left between them. The CDR3 reads CAISETVNTDTQYF. CDR3 DNA sequence: TGTGCCATCAGTGAAACGGTCAACACAGATACGCAGTATTTT.

The chain has TRBV7-9 and TRBJ2-5; 14 positions match TRBD2. The CDR3 totals 18 residues. V gave up 6 bases and J gave up 4 bases; unmatched junction bases: 13. Germline V gene lookup returns CDR1 SEHNR and CDR2 FQNEAQ (reference sequence). The CDR3 reads CASSPQPGTSGSVETQYF. DNA of the CDR3: TGTGCCAGCAGTCCCCAGCCCGGGACTAGCGGGAGTGTAGAGACCCAGTACTTC.

V and J are TRBV15 and TRBJ1-4; maybe TRBD1 (6 bases). The CDR3 has 15 amino acids. Per the germline V gene, CDR1 is LNHNV and CDR2 is YYDKDF (reference sequence). Trimming left V 1 base short and J 4 bases short, with 10 bases between. The CDR3 spells CATSRGQDHNEKLFF. CDR3 bases: TGTGCCACCAGCAGAGGACAGGATCATAATGAAAAACTGTTTTTT.